The 17 T cell receptor beta chains in this list originate from one sample, sequenced in a study of blood T cell repertoires in COVID-19. TCRdb's table, derived via immunoSEQ multiplex PCR, lists solely in-frame clones and lacks some. The sample gives 60,000 to 80,000 clones, about 82% of which show up once; about 3.8% is in the top ten. Material for sequencing was PBMCs or T cells enriched from blood (not recorded which). These receptors came from a woman between 40 and 55 years old with acute COVID-19.

This chain links TRBV6-1 with TRBJ2-3, with D uncertain. CDR3 size: 12 residues. V was trimmed by 2 bases and J by 6 bases, leaving 6 bases between them. Germline values: CDR1 MNHNS, CDR2 SASEGT. CDR3 region: CASSELPDTQYF. CDR3 nucleotides: TGTGCCAGCAGTGAACTTCCCGATACGCAGTATTTT.

Regarding this clone: At the DNA level, this CDR3 is encoded by other sequences in the same sample as well. The rearrangement links TRBV27 to TRBJ1-2; weak D call: TRBD1 (5 bases). Germline assignment: CDR1 MNHEY and CDR2 SMNVEV (reference sequence). The CDR3 runs to 12 residues. V lost 5 bases, J lost 2 bases, and 6 bases lay in between. The CDR3 DNA sequence: TGTGCCAGCAGTGGGGGGAACTATGGCTACACCTTC. Amino acid sequence: CASSGGNYGYTF.

The chain recombines TRBV18 with TRBJ2-7, with 8 bases identical to TRBD2. Germline trimming cut 3 bases from V and 0 bases from J; bases unmatched to any gene: 4. CDR1 is KGHSH and CDR2 is LQKENI in the germline V gene. CDR3 length: 15 residues. CDR3 nucleotides: TGTGCCAGCTCACCGAAAGGGACTAGCTCCTACGAGCAGTACTTC. Translation gives CASSPKGTSSYEQYF.

This clone has a single count. The rearrangement joins TRBV6-1 to TRBJ2-1; 10 bases are shared with TRBD2. Germline trimming cut 1 base from V and 7 bases from J; bases unmatched to any gene: 4. This CDR3 region has 15 residues. Germline V gene sequence: CDR1 MNHNS, CDR2 SASEGT. The CDR3 region has the DNA TGTGCCAGCAGTGAAGAGGCTAGCGGGGGAAATGAGCAGTTCTTC. Encoded protein: CASSEEASGGNEQFF.

This clone was recorded only once. The chain recombines TRBV5-1 with TRBJ1-1; D remains ambiguous. V was pared by 3 bases and J by 1 base, with 10 bases between. The V gene's germline CDR1 is SGHRS and CDR2 YFSETQ. The CDR3 is 14 residues long. The chain's CDR3 is CASSYTTRNTEAFF. As DNA, the CDR3 is TGCGCCAGCAGCTATACTACACGGAACACTGAAGCTTTCTTT.

The rearrangement links TRBV29-1 to TRBJ1-4; D gene uncertain. CDR3 length: 14 residues. Germline lookup yields CDR1 SQVTM and CDR2 ANQGSEA. With 0 bases removed from V and 0 bases from J, the gap between germline ends came to 5 bases. The CDR3 loop is CSVEDGATNEKLFF. CDR3 nucleotides: TGCAGCGTTGAAGACGGTGCAACTAATGAAAAACTGTTTTTT.

This rearrangement joins TRBV19 to TRBJ1-5; a possible D gene is TRBD1 (5 bases). Per germline, CDR1 LNHDA and CDR2 SQIVND (reference sequence). Trimming left V 7 bases short and J 0 bases short, with 16 bases between. The CDR3 length is 16 residues. CDR3 nucleotides: TGTGCCAGTACCCGGGACGGGGGAAATAGCAATCAGCCCCAGCATTTT. Its translation: CASTRDGGNSNQPQHF. The variable domain in full, with the rest retrieved from reference TRBV19 and TRBJ1-5, is DGGITQSPKYLFRKEGQNVTLSCEQNLNHDAMYWYRQDPGQGLRLIYYSQIVNDFQKGDIAEGYSVSREKKESFPLTVTSAQKNPTAFYLCASTRDGGNSNQPQHFGDGTRLSIL.

This clone was detected only a few times. CDR3 in amino acids: CASSLLQGSSSPLHF. CDR3 in DNA: TGTGCCAGCAGCTTACTCCAGGGTAGTAGTTCACCCCTCCACTTT. This chain uses TRBV7-6 with TRBJ1-6; D possibly corresponds to TRBD1 (5 bases). The V and J ends lost 2 bases and 9 bases respectively, with 14 bases between them. The CDR3 extends over 15 amino acids. Germline CDR1 and CDR2: SGHVS and FNYEAQ.

CDR3 in amino acids: CASSPGGTDTQYF. The DNA of the CDR3 is TGTGCCAGCAGCCCGGGGGGGACAGATACGCAGTATTTT. This chain connects TRBV5-4 to TRBJ2-3; 8 nucleotides agree with TRBD2. V dropped 4 bases and J dropped 3; count of bases not matched to a gene: 1. CDR3 length: 13 amino acids. Germline CDR1 and CDR2: SGHNT and YYREEE (reference sequence).

The rearrangement uses TRBV28 and TRBJ1-4; 7 positions match TRBD1. This CDR3 region has 16 residues. After removal of 6 bases from V and 2 bases from J, the junction contained 9 bases not matched to a gene. Germline V CDR1 and CDR2: MDHEN, SYDVKM. The CDR3 loop is CASSPPYRGTNEKLFF. DNA for the CDR3: TGTGCCAGCAGCCCTCCTTACAGGGGCACTAATGAAAAACTGTTTTTT.

The chain joins TRBV6-9 to TRBJ2-7; D unclear. CDR3 length: 10 residues. V lost 7 bases, J lost 2 bases, and 3 bases lay in between. From germline, CDR1 is MNHGY and CDR2 SVAAGI. CDR3 region: CASITYEQYV. For the CDR3, the DNA is TGTGCCAGCATCACCTACGAGCAGTACGTC.

The CDR3 spells CASSFSGGSYEQYF. CDR3 coding DNA: TGTGCCAGCAGCTTTAGCGGAGGCTCCTACGAGCAGTACTTC. J is TRBJ2-7 and V is TRBV7-3, with D possibly matching TRBD2 (6 bases). The ends were cut back, 3 bases at V and 0 bases at J, with 9 bases in the middle. From germline, CDR1 is SGHTA and CDR2 FQGTGA. The CDR3 consists of 14 residues. Full variable domain (missing parts from reference TRBV7-3 and TRBJ2-7): GAGVSQTPSNKVTEKGKYVELRCDPISGHTALYWYRQSLGQGPEFLIYFQGTGAADDSGLPNDRFFAVRPEGSVSTLKIQRTERGDSAVYLCASSFSGGSYEQYFGPGTRLTVT.

This rearrangement joins TRBV19 to TRBJ1-5; no clear D gene. The germline gives CDR1 LNHDA, CDR2 SQIVND (reference sequence). The V gene lost 3 bases and the J gene lost 1 base, with 7 bases spanning the gap. CDR3 length: 14 amino acids. The chain's CDR3 is CASSIQRSNQPQHF. The CDR3 DNA reads as TGTGCCAGTAGTATTCAGCGGAGCAATCAGCCCCAGCATTTT.

The chain has TRBV7-2 and TRBJ1-6; TRBD1 matches 8 bases. The CDR3 contains 15 residues. Looked up from germline, CDR1 is SGHTA and CDR2 is FQGNSA. Losses at the gene ends were 4 bases for V and 8 bases for J; bases not matched to a gene: 7. This CDR3 is CASSSSGGADSPLHF. As DNA, the CDR3 is TGTGCCAGCAGCTCCTCAGGGGGCGCGGATTCACCCCTCCACTTT.

This chain links TRBV11-2 with TRBJ2-3; the match to TRBD2 covers 7 bases. With 3 bases clipped from V and 5 bases from J, the junction kept 14 bases outside the gene matches. This CDR3 has 17 amino acids. The germline V gene has CDR1 SGHAT and CDR2 FQNNGV. As DNA, the CDR3 is TGTGCCAGCAGCTTTCATGACGCCCCGGGGGGAGGAGATACGCAGTATTTT. It codes for CASSFHDAPGGGDTQYF.

Points on this clone: The same CDR3 arises from other DNA sequences in this sample as well. The chain couples TRBV14 to TRBJ1-4, with TRBD1 matching 7 bases. J lost 7 bases, V lost 6 bases, and 8 bases had no gene match. This CDR3 has 14 residues. CDR1 and CDR2 (germline): SGHDN, FVKESK. CDR3 in DNA: TGTGCCAGCAGTAAAGGGGGCTGGGTTGAAAAACTGTTTTTT. Its protein product is CASSKGGWVEKLFF.

This rearrangement joins TRBV10-3 to TRBJ1-2; perhaps TRBD1 as D (6 bases). Germline V lookup: CDR1 ENHRY, CDR2 SYGVKD. CDR3 length equals 13 residues. V lost 6 bases to trimming and J lost 5 bases, with 13 bases between them. Here the CDR3 DNA reads TGTGCCATCAGGAGACAGGTGGGATATGGCTACACCTTC. This codes for CAIRRQVGYGYTF.